Each of the 16 T cell receptor beta chains below was sequenced from the same sample in a study of lymphopenia after photon versus proton radiotherapy (dated by TCRdb to about 2019). Library method: the immunoSEQ multiplex PCR assay. The clones in this table, taken by TCRdb from immuneACCESS, are in-frame only. Not every clone is retained; where verified, under half of the shortfall comes from an unresolved V gene, and the cause of the rest is unknown. In this sample the table shows under 7,000 clones, approximately 90% of which occur a single time. Roughly 10% of the sample goes to the ten largest clones. This specimen consisted of peripheral blood, obtained from a patient treated with photon-based radiotherapy. These receptors all stem from a man aged 55 to 70 with cholangiocarcinoma.

J is TRBJ2-7 and V is TRBV5-1; 8 bases agree with TRBD2. This CDR3 has 15 residues. The trim removed 0 bases at V and 3 bases at J, leaving 5 bases unmatched. Germline V lookup: CDR1 SGHRS, CDR2 YFSETQ. DNA of the CDR3: TGCGCCAGCAGCTTGGGGGCGGGAGGAGACTACGAGCAGTACTTC. It translates to CASSLGAGGDYEQYF.

The chain uses TRBV6-4 and TRBJ1-1; TRBD1 agrees at 9 bases. This CDR3 comprises 14 residues. Germline CDR1 and CDR2: MRHNA and SNTAGT. Trimming took 5 bases from V and 7 from J; bases not matched to a gene: 8. The DNA for the CDR3 is TGTGCCAGCAGTTCCATTCCGGGACAGGGTGAAGCTTTCTTT. Its translation is CASSSIPGQGEAFF.

The rearrangement links TRBV2 to TRBJ1-5; D gene ambiguous. Looked up from germline, CDR1 is SNHLY and CDR2 is FYNNEI. The CDR3 consists of 17 residues. V shed 6 bases and J shed 3 bases, with 21 bases lying between them. The CDR3 sequence: CASSDRIPDRFNQPQHF. Here the CDR3 DNA reads TGTGCCAGCAGCGATAGGATCCCGGACCGTTTCAATCAGCCCCAGCATTTT. The full variable domain, rest sourced from reference TRBV2 and TRBJ1-5, is EPEVTQTPSHQVTQMGQEVILRCVPISNHLYFYWYRQILGQKVEFLVSFYNNEISEKSEIFDDQFSVERPDGSNFTLKIRSTKLEDSAMYFCASSDRIPDRFNQPQHFGDGTRLSIL.

The chain combines TRBV11-2 with TRBJ1-6; D gene unclear. The CDR3 loop spans 16 amino acids. CDR1 is SGHAT, CDR2 FQNNGV, per germline. With 5 bases removed from V and 0 bases from J, the gap between germline ends came to 11 bases. CDR3 protein: CASSPTASSYNSPLHF. For the CDR3, the DNA is TGTGCCAGCAGCCCGACGGCGAGCTCCTATAATTCACCCCTCCACTTT.

The chain combines TRBV5-4 with TRBJ2-7; the D is unclear. This CDR3 has 12 amino acids. Trimming pared 2 bases from V and 2 bases from J, leaving 5 bases between. Germline V gene data show CDR1 as SGHNT and CDR2 as YYREEE (reference sequence). The CDR3 region is CASSFNTYEQYF. The CDR3 coding sequence is TGTGCCAGCAGCTTCAATACCTACGAGCAGTACTTC. Full variable domain (remainder filled in from reference TRBV5-4 and TRBJ2-7): ETGVTQSPTHLIKTRGQQVTLRCSSQSGHNTVSWYQQALGQGPQFIFQYYREEENGRGNFPPRFSGLQFPNYSSELNVNALELDDSALYLCASSFNTYEQYFGPGTRLTVT.

J is TRBJ2-5 and V is TRBV7-7; 7 bases are a match to TRBD1. Germline V gene lookup returns CDR1 SSHAT and CDR2 FNYEAQ (reference sequence). This CDR3 comprises 13 residues. V lost 5 bases to trimming and J lost 5 bases; unmatched junction nucleotides: 5. CDR3 sequence (DNA): TGTGCCAGCAGCCGGAACAGGGGTGAGACCCAGTACTTC. It codes for CASSRNRGETQYF.

The genes are TRBV6-6 and TRBJ1-5, with TRBD1 matching 12 bases. CDR3 length: 15 amino acids. The V segment lost 6 bases and the J segment 7 bases; nucleotides outside the gene matches: 7. Germline V CDR1 and CDR2: MNHNY, SVGAGI (reference sequence). The CDR3 DNA reads TGTGCCAGCAGCCGCCGGGACAGGGGGCAACAGCCCCAGCATTTT. This translates into CASSRRDRGQQPQHF.

This chain joins TRBV7-8 and TRBJ2-5, with 7 positions matching TRBD2. V dropped 2 bases and J dropped 3; count of bases not matched to a gene: 6. The germline CDR1 and CDR2 sequences are SGHVS and FQNEAQ. There are 15 residues in the CDR3. Here the CDR3 reads CASSLRTRLEETQYF. CDR3 nucleotides: TGTGCCAGCAGCTTAAGGACTAGGCTTGAAGAGACCCAGTACTTC.

Remarks on this clone: One junction end disagrees with the germline gene, perhaps due to a read error. The rearrangement uses TRBV5-6 and TRBJ1-2; TRBD1 matches 9 bases. The germline CDR1 and CDR2 sequences are SGHDT and YYEEEE. The CDR3 contains 15 residues. CDR3 in amino acids: CASSLERTGVISIAF. The CDR3 nucleotides read TGTGCCAGCAGCTTGGAAAGGACAGGGGTCATATCTATAGCCTTC. The full variable domain, its missing parts supplied by reference TRBV5-6 and TRBJ1-2, is DAGVTQSPTHLIKTRGQQVTLRCSPKSGHDTVSWYQQALGQGPQFIFQYYEEEERQRGNFPDRFSGHQFPNYSSELNVNALLLGDSALYLCASSLERTGVISIAFGSGTRLTVV.

This clone was counted a few times. The chain recombines TRBV7-2 with TRBJ2-1; D is undetermined. CDR1 SGHTA and CDR2 FQGNSA come from the germline V gene. This CDR3 region has 15 residues. The V gene lost 1 base and the J gene lost 3 bases, with 10 bases spanning the gap. CDR3: CASSLEGQNYNEQFF. The CDR3 nucleotides are TGTGCCAGCAGCTTAGAGGGCCAGAACTACAATGAGCAGTTCTTC.

The chain couples TRBV9 to TRBJ2-5; D is perhaps TRBD1 (7 bases). The CDR3 runs to 15 residues. V lost 0 bases to trimming and J lost 5 bases, with 14 bases between them. Germline assignment: CDR1 SGDLS and CDR2 YYNGEE. The CDR3 coding sequence is TGTGCCAGCAGCGTAGGGGCAGGGGGAGGCGAGACCCAGTACTTC. It is translated as CASSVGAGGGETQYF.

The gene calls are TRBV5-1 and TRBJ2-3, with TRBD2 matching over 8 bases. V dropped 3 bases and J dropped 2; count of bases not matched to a gene: 5. The germline V gene encodes CDR1 SGHRS and CDR2 YFSETQ. This CDR3 is built from 15 residues. The CDR3 bases are TGCGCCAGCAGCTCGAGCGGGAGCCACACAGATACGCAGTATTTT. This gives the protein CASSSSGSHTDTQYF.

In this sample, this clone turned up once. The V call is TRBV11-3, the J call TRBJ2-7; maybe TRBD2 (6 bases). Looked up from germline, CDR1 is SGHNT and CDR2 is YENEEA. There are 14 residues in the CDR3. V gave up 1 base and J gave up 7 bases, with 14 bases separating them. The CDR3 reads CASSLGASGREQYF. CDR3 in DNA: TGTGCCAGCAGCTTAGGGGCGTCAGGGAGGGAGCAGTACTTC.

V is TRBV10-1 and J is TRBJ2-7; D is possibly TRBD1 (6 bases). The CDR3 spans 12 residues. The V gene's germline CDR1 is WNHNN and CDR2 SYGVQD (reference sequence). V was cut by 9 bases and J by 10 bases, with 19 bases left in between. The CDR3 protein is CARTGQTTSQYF. In DNA, the CDR3 is TGCGCCAGGACCGGACAGACTACGAGTCAGTACTTC.

This clone was recorded once. CDR3 sequence reads: CASSLRVVTEAFF. In DNA form, the CDR3 reads TGTGCCAGCAGTTTACGGGTGGTGACTGAAGCTTTCTTT. The V call is TRBV28, the J call TRBJ1-1; D call uncertain. CDR1 MDHEN and CDR2 SYDVKM come from the germline V gene. Trimming took off 2 bases at V and 5 bases at J, with 9 bases between the two ends. The CDR3 has 13 residues.

This clone was detected a few times. This rearrangement joins TRBV6-5 to TRBJ1-2; tentatively, D is TRBD1 (5 bases). V was trimmed by 3 bases and J by 7 bases, leaving 12 bases between them. The CDR3 runs to 13 residues. Germline assignment: CDR1 MNHEY and CDR2 SVGAGI. CDR3 DNA sequence: TGTGCCAGCAGTTATGGGGGGGTGGGTGGCTACACCTTC. As protein: CASSYGGVGGYTF.